This entry describes one T cell receptor (beta chain). The sample holds no much larger clone one base away, and base qualities are not on file. These data belong to a study of T cells in tuberculosis listed by TCRdb under 2018. Study-wide context: In the study, CD1B tetramers and high-throughput TCR immunosequencing were combined to characterize T cells specific for the mycobacterial lipid antigen glucose monomycolate (GMM). The full study reports these points: T cells that bind the CD1B-GMM tetramer with low affinity may have been missed by the stringent sort gate.

PBMC were thawed, rested overnight, stained with a GMM-loaded CD1B tetramer, a Live/Dead dye and anti-CD3, and then sorted on a FACS Aria II. CD1B tetramers were loaded with C32 glucose monomycolate purified from Rhodococcus equi. Before cryopreservation, the PBMC later used for tetramer sorting had been depleted of CD14-expressing monocytes as part of a separate study. From each donor, some 100,000 tetramer-negative cells were sorted and were analyzed alongside the tetramer-positive cells. Antigen-specific T cells were sorted from a few healthy South African adults using GMM-loaded CD1B tetramers. The CDR3 goes from the cysteine to the phenylalanine over 19 residues. Only CDR3 DNA is held: 57 bases, read in frame from base 1. The junction shows trimming of 1 base on V and 1 base on J, plus 22 bases between the germline ends. The germline V gene sets CDR1 to MGHRA and CDR2 to YSYEKL. Because TCR-alpha and TCR-beta chains were sequenced unpaired, no information on chain pairing was available. TCR libraries were generated with the immunoSEQ multiplex PCR assay, using TCR-beta and/or TCR-alpha/delta assays for each sample. The Illumina high-throughput platform was used to sequence the amplified TCR libraries. For the original study's pipeline: Clustering and dimensionality reduction were performed using pairwise TCRdist distances among GMM-specific receptors from ex vivo sorted or in vitro expanded T cells. Sequence motifs defined by gene usage and CDR3 content were checked for enrichment by comparing tetramer-positive and tetramer-negative populations. This immuneACCESS table, as held by TCRdb, lists in-frame sequences with V and J called but not all clones. Of the missing ones, under half trace to an unresolved V gene in checked studies; the others have no known cause. Clone size and V and J calls were adopted from that table, with D and trimming inferred from the DNA. This sample is represented by tens of thousands of clones; 80% to 85% of them were singletons. The ten largest account for about 13% of the sample.

This sequence uses TRBV4-1 and TRBJ1-1; too little of a D gene remains to name it. Sequencing was done on a sample of CD1b-GMM tetramer-negative cells sorted from PBMCs. The cell subset or site label, read with the paper, signifies: T cells not binding CD1B-GMM tetramer, sorted from same donor. This sequence was found in an adult woman with latent tuberculosis. Here is the DNA: TGCGCCAGCAGCCAAGGTACCGGTATAGTGGTCCGTCGGAACACTGAAGCTTTCTTT. Its coded protein is CASSQGTGIVVRRNTEAFF.